This TCR beta chain comes out of a study of identical twins. V was clipped by 6 bases and J by 2 bases; unmatched bases: 7. This CDR3 has 16 residues. The germline gives CDR1 SGHAT, CDR2 FQDESV (reference sequence). Study-level results: Invariant MAIT and iNKT cells may have partly biased zero-insertion analyses. Memory repertoires lacked the insertion deficit that abundant cord blood beta clonotypes showed.

Carrying unique molecular identifiers, the cDNA also gained a universal primer site through template switching. From the 5' RACE reads, TCRdb called clonotypes with MiXCR, one entry per CDR3 protein. This table has approximately 600,000 distinct CDR3 sequences, roughly 7.1% appearing once. A note on this clonotype: Its specificity is not known.

These data also featured in a second study, about yellow fever vaccine responses in identical twins.

The chain links TRBV11-1 to TRBJ2-1, with 10 bases aligning to TRBD1. The sample comprised PBMCs. This sequence originates from a young woman in good health. CDR3 in DNA: TGTGCCAGCAGACAACCGGGACAGGGGACCTACAATGAGCAGTTCTTC. Its translation: CASRQPGQGTYNEQFF. The full variable domain, completed using reference TRBV11-1 and TRBJ2-1, is EAEVAQSPRYKITEKSQAVAFWCDPISGHATLYWYRQILGQGPELLVQFQDESVVDDSQLPKDRFSAERLKGVDSTLKIQPAELGDSAMYLCASRQPGQGTYNEQFFGPGTRLTVL.